This T cell receptor (beta chain) was identified in a study of T cell responses to AZD1222 COVID-19 vaccine. Generated by immunoSEQ multiplex PCR, the TCRdb table keeps only in-frame clones and is missing some. Among 99,000 or so clones listed, about 88% were seen once. General study results and limits: AZD1222 recipients seropositive at baseline numbered only 5 to 7. The CD4 TCRs associated with vaccination extended across spike and predominated at 160-218 and 743-854. Spike-specific TCR breadth and depth went up after people got two AZD1222 doses.

Concerning this clone: Its antigen is undetermined.

V lost 5 bases and J lost 1; bases outside the gene matches: 7. The CDR3 length is 15 residues. Germline CDR1 SGHAT, CDR2 FQNNGV. The sample here was peripheral blood, taken on day 0 of AZD1222 vaccination. This clonotype originated in an adult in good health. The V gene is TRBV11-2, the J gene TRBJ2-7; TRBD2 matches at 8 bases. The DNA of the CDR3 is TGTGCCAGCAGCCCCTCCAGCGGGAGTTCCTACGAGCAGTACTTC. Protein sequence: CASSPSSGSSYEQYF.